These T cell receptor beta chains were read from a single sample in a study of T cell repertoires in cytomegalovirus infection. TCRdb passed the reads through MiXCR, listing each CDR3 protein once. The sample carries 200,000 to 300,000 distinct CDR3 sequences, roughly an eighth recorded once. Sequences were obtained from PBMCs. The receptor source for this set is a human donor in good health (CMV status not recorded). Some clones in this sample may be carry-over from other donors' samples. Both conserved end residues are trimmed from each CDR3. D genes are given only for firm matches. Clone size is shown for a subset of rows, as once, few, many or a class of expanded clone.

D	V	J	size	CDR3
-	TRBV6-8	TRBJ1-1	-	ASSYRQPPNTEAF
-	TRBV20-1	TRBJ2-7	-	SAYRDSHEQY
TRBD2	TRBV7-2	TRBJ2-7	few	ASSPRAGLAYEQY
-	TRBV7-6	TRBJ1-2	many	ASSLGAAFGYGYT
-	TRBV7-2	TRBJ2-7	many	ASSLIGGVISYEQY
-	TRBV2	TRBJ2-5	few	ASSPDLQETQY
-	TRBV7-2	TRBJ1-3	many	ASSHLGGSNTIY
TRBD2	TRBV5-4	TRBJ2-7	few	ASSFGLEFYEQY
TRBD2	TRBV12-3/TRBV12-4	TRBJ2-3	many	ASSSGLAGVEDTQY
TRBD2	TRBV19	TRBJ2-7	many	ASSGLAAGDYEQY
-	TRBV28	TRBJ1-5	many	ASIQGGVSNQPQH
TRBD2	TRBV7-3	TRBJ2-3	many	ASSLIAGGTTDTQY
-	TRBV7-2	TRBJ2-7	many	ASSLSVPYEQY
-	TRBV6-8	TRBJ2-7	many	ASSYSGQHYEQY
TRBD2	TRBV19	TRBJ2-1	-	ASSIRAGGGEQF
TRBD1	TRBV11-3	TRBJ2-5	many	ASSRGGSQETQY
-	TRBV20-1	TRBJ1-5	few	SAAGGNQPQH
-	TRBV7-2	TRBJ1-5	many	ASSPRAGNQPQH
-	TRBV7-3	TRBJ2-1	many	ASSLMDYNEQF
-	TRBV20-1	TRBJ2-1	many	SARMDSFYEQF
-	TRBV7-2	TRBJ1-1	many	ASSLVWGSNTEAF
-	TRBV29-1	TRBJ2-3	-	SLRLTSPDTQY
TRBD2	TRBV6-2/TRBV6-3	TRBJ2-1	few	ASTKSQPSGRYNEQF
-	TRBV12-3/TRBV12-4	TRBJ1-2	many	ASSPRGYGYT
-	TRBV19	TRBJ2-7	many	ASSMGAFSSYEQY
-	TRBV2	TRBJ1-1	-	ASSRRAGMTEAF
-	TRBV20-1	TRBJ1-6	few	SAIGNKLGGSPLH
TRBD1	TRBV12-5	TRBJ2-1	few	ASGLQTPGQGSNEQF
-	TRBV2	TRBJ1-2	-	ASRAGTSYGYT
-	TRBV3-1	TRBJ2-1	few	ASSQVPAEQF
TRBD2	TRBV7-2	TRBJ2-3	many	ASSLALAGGPRTDTQY
-	TRBV12-3/TRBV12-4	TRBJ2-5	-	ASSASRPQGETQY
-	TRBV6-2/TRBV6-3	TRBJ2-1	many	ASRQDEPYNEQF
TRBD1	TRBV7-8	TRBJ2-5	many	ASSLGTGQGQETQY
-	TRBV7-8	TRBJ2-7	many	ASSLAGAYEQY
-	TRBV7-8	TRBJ2-7	many	ASSMGLAYEQY
-	TRBV19	TRBJ1-5	-	ASRAGPSNQPQH
TRBD1	TRBV7-2	TRBJ1-5	many	ASSPTGVNSNQPQH
-	TRBV28	TRBJ2-1	many	ASGRTTSEQF
-	TRBV2	TRBJ2-2	few	ASRYQGSNTGELF
TRBD2	TRBV7-2	TRBJ2-1	many	ASSFVWGGYEQF
TRBD2	TRBV3-1	TRBJ2-2	many	ASSSDTGLVVSNTGELF
TRBD1	TRBV15	TRBJ2-7	-	ATSRGQGDYEQY